This T cell receptor (beta chain) came from a study of CD8+CD57+ T cells in acquired aplastic anemia. General study findings and limits: Patients and healthy controls showed no significant CD8+ Simpson's diversity difference.

Genomic DNA, the template, was used for profiling of the TCR beta VDJ and CDR3. TCRdb independently ran MiXCR on the reads; one entry per CDR3 protein. Among more than 250,000 distinct CDR3 sequences listed, 55% to 65% were seen once. Germline V gives CDR1 MNHNS, CDR2 SASEGT. The length of the CDR3 is 15 residues. Trimming at V came to 2 bases and at J to 6 bases, leaving 10 bases not matched to a gene. With respect to this clonotype: Its antigen is as yet unknown.

Sample: sorted CD4+, CD8+, or CD8+CD57+ T cells (not recorded which) from PBMCs. The TCR sequence derives from a human donor with severe aplastic anemia or a healthy control (not recorded which). The V gene is TRBV6-1, the J gene TRBJ2-7, with 7 bases that match TRBD1. CDR3 sequence reads: CASSERNRGDLEQYF. CDR3 bases: TGTGCCAGCAGTGAAAGGAACAGGGGAGATCTCGAGCAGTACTTC.